These 7 T cell receptor beta chains originate from one sample sequenced in a study of blood T cell repertoires in COVID-19. Using immunoSEQ multiplex PCR, the repertoire was profiled, and TCRdb retains in-frame clones only, with some absent. Here the sample spans about 400,000 clones, around 90% being singletons. Sequenced input: PBMCs or T cells enriched from blood (not recorded which). Every receptor here comes from a woman between 40 and 55 years old with acute COVID-19.

The V and J genes are TRBV4-1 and TRBJ1-2; TRBD1 aligns across 9 bases. The ends lost 2 bases at V and 4 bases at J; junction bases unmatched: 14. Germline lookup yields CDR1 MGHRA and CDR2 YSYEKL. This CDR3 has 18 amino acids. CDR3 sequence reads: CASSQSIGGTGNIYGYTF. The CDR3 bases are TGCGCCAGCAGCCAATCTATTGGAGGGACAGGGAACATCTATGGCTACACCTTC.

CDR3 DNA sequence: TGTGCCAGCAGCCAAGACCGACAGGGGGGATACGAGCAGTACTTC. Amino acids: CASSQDRQGGYEQYF. This rearrangement joins TRBV3-1 (or the pseudogene TRBV3-2) to TRBJ2-7, with 9 bases lining up with TRBD1. J gave up 4 bases and V 0 bases, and 4 bases lay outside the gene matches. From germline, CDR1 is LGHDT and CDR2 YNNKEL (reference sequence). The CDR3 is 15 residues long.

J is TRBJ2-2 and V is TRBV5-1; D may be TRBD2 (6 bases). CDR1 is SGHRS, CDR2 YFSETQ, per germline. V was shortened by 4 bases and J by 0 bases, with 10 bases between the two germline ends. CDR3 length: 15 amino acids. The chain's CDR3 is CASSATSPNTGELFF. The CDR3 DNA follows: TGCGCCAGCAGCGCAACTAGCCCGAACACCGGGGAGCTGTTTTTT.

V is TRBV5-8 and J is TRBJ2-7, with 7 positions matching TRBD1. J was trimmed by 0 bases and V by 6 bases; bases with no gene match: 6. The CDR3 has 14 amino acids. Germline CDR1 SGHTS, CDR2 YDEGEE. The CDR3 bases are TGTGCCAGCATACGACAGGGTACCTCCTACGAGCAGTACTTC. Translating it yields CASIRQGTSYEQYF.

This chain links TRBV24-1 with TRBJ1-2; no clear D gene. Germline V CDR1 and CDR2: KGHDR, SFDVKD. The CDR3 is 13 residues long. The V and J ends lost 2 bases and 6 bases respectively, with 9 bases between them. DNA of the CDR3: TGTGCCACCAGTGATTCGGACGGGGATGGCTACACCTTC. Translating it yields CATSDSDGDGYTF.

The J gene is TRBJ1-2, the V gene TRBV2; possible D gene TRBD1, 6 bases. Deletions cut 4 bases from V and 8 bases from J, with 11 bases between. Germline assignment: CDR1 SNHLY and CDR2 FYNNEI. This CDR3 region has 12 residues. The CDR3 DNA reads TGTGCCAGCAGTGTGTCAGGGGTCGGCTACACCTTC. Encoded protein: CASSVSGVGYTF.

This sequence joins TRBV5-1 and TRBJ1-5, with D possibly matching TRBD1 (6 bases). CDR1 and CDR2 (germline): SGHRS, YFSETQ. CDR3 length equals 15 residues. V lost 0 bases to trimming and J lost 3 bases, with 10 bases between them. The CDR3 spells CASSLADSINQPQHF. CDR3 sequence (DNA): TGCGCCAGCAGCTTGGCGGACAGCATCAATCAGCCCCAGCATTTT.